This entry lists 11 T cell receptor beta chains sequenced from one sample in a study of T cell clonotyping in hematopoietic cell transplantation. Assay used: immunoSEQ multiplex PCR; TCRdb lists only in-frame clones, some missing. The data hold roughly 42,000 clones, with 90% to 95% observed a single time. Sequencing used peripheral blood mononuclear cells. These receptors were taken from a woman aged 50 to 60 in good health. Some clones in this sample may be carry-over from other donors' samples.

This clone was recorded only once. The chain has TRBV12-5 and TRBJ2-1; a weak D match, TRBD1 (6 bases). Germline loops: CDR1 LGHNT, CDR2 FRNRAP. V gave up 6 bases and J gave up 8 bases, with 14 bases separating them. This CDR3 contains 13 residues. The CDR3 coding sequence is TGTGCTAGTGGACAGGGCGGGCGAGATGAGCAGTTCTTC. Its translation: CASGQGGRDEQFF.

The V and J genes are TRBV5-1 and TRBJ1-2; a weak D match, TRBD1 (6 bases). V was trimmed by 5 bases and J by 1 base, leaving 12 bases between them. The CDR3 totals 14 residues. Germline assignment: CDR1 SGHRS and CDR2 YFSETQ. CDR3 in amino acids: CASSPRTDNYGYTF. The CDR3 DNA reads TGCGCCAGCAGTCCTAGGACAGATAACTATGGCTACACCTTC.

Comments on this clone: One junction end disagrees with the germline gene, perhaps due to a read error. V gene TRBV19 combines with J gene TRBJ1-5; a weak D match, TRBD1 (5 bases). Germline V CDR1 and CDR2: LNHDA, SQIVND (reference sequence). This CDR3 region has 15 residues. The DNA of the CDR3 is TGTGCCAGTAGTCTAGAGGTGGGGGGACGGCAGCCCCAGCATTTT. Residues: CASSLEVGGRQPQHF.

The V gene is TRBV27, the J gene TRBJ2-7, with unresolved D. The CDR3 extends over 14 amino acids. V gave up 10 bases and J gave up 5 bases, with 21 bases separating them. Germline V gene data show CDR1 as MNHEY and CDR2 as SMNVEV (reference sequence). CDR3 protein: CATSPGLGFDEQYF. As DNA, the CDR3 is TGTGCCACCAGCCCTGGGTTAGGGTTCGACGAGCAGTACTTC.

The rearrangement joins TRBV28 to TRBJ1-5; D is uncertain. This CDR3 comprises 14 residues. With 3 bases removed from V and 6 bases from J, the gap between germline ends came to 12 bases. Germline CDR1 reads MDHEN; CDR2 reads SYDVKM. The CDR3 loop reads CASSLRVRIQPQHF. The CDR3 region has the DNA TGTGCCAGCAGTTTGAGAGTACGGATTCAGCCCCAGCATTTT.

The chain uses TRBV10-1 and TRBJ2-3; D not certain. Germline V CDR1 and CDR2: WNHNN, SYGVQD (reference sequence). V was pared by 0 bases and J by 0 bases, with 10 bases between. This CDR3 contains 16 residues. This CDR3 is CASSESRPTSTDTQYF. Written as DNA, the CDR3 is TGCGCCAGCAGTGAGTCGAGACCTACCAGCACAGATACGCAGTATTTT.

V and J are TRBV13 and TRBJ2-1; D could derive from TRBD1 or TRBD2 (5 bases each). The CDR3 covers 14 residues. V was trimmed by 4 bases and J by 13 bases, leaving 20 bases between them. Per the germline V gene, CDR1 is PRHDT and CDR2 is FYEKMQ (reference sequence). CDR3 protein: CASSSTRDGKIQFF. CDR3 nucleotide sequence: TGTGCCAGCAGCTCAACCCGGGACGGCAAAATCCAGTTCTTC.

This clone was recorded once. The chain uses TRBV28 and TRBJ2-7, with 9 bases matching TRBD2. V shed 6 bases and J 4 bases; nucleotides not matched to a gene: 13. This CDR3 contains 16 residues. Per the germline V gene, CDR1 is MDHEN and CDR2 is SYDVKM. The CDR3: CASSTGGGGALYEQYF. DNA of the CDR3: TGTGCCAGCAGCACGGGAGGCGGGGGGGCTCTTTACGAGCAGTACTTC. Variable domain in full (rest from reference TRBV28 and TRBJ2-7): DVKVTQSSRYLVKRTGEKVFLECVQDMDHENMFWYRQDPGLGLRLIYFSYDVKMKEKGDIPEGYSVSREKKERFSLILESASTNQTSMYLCASSTGGGGALYEQYFGPGTRLTVT.

CDR3 in amino acids: CASSLGQGHYEQYF. The CDR3 DNA is TGTGCCAGCAGCCTCGGACAGGGACACTACGAGCAGTACTTC. This chain joins TRBV7-6 and TRBJ2-7, with 8 bases fitting TRBD1. The germline CDR1 and CDR2 sequences are SGHVS and FNYEAQ. The CDR3 has 14 amino acids. Unmatched junction bases numbered 6, after V lost 5 bases and J lost 3 bases.

This chain joins TRBV7-9 and TRBJ1-2; D is uncertain. Germline V gives CDR1 SEHNR, CDR2 FQNEAQ (reference sequence). The CDR3 runs 13 residues. Trimming took 5 bases from V and 5 from J, leaving 12 bases between them. This CDR3 reads CASSRPPHYGYTF. CDR3 sequence (DNA): TGTGCCAGCAGCCGCCCCCCGCATTATGGCTACACCTTC. The full variable domain, completed using reference TRBV7-9 and TRBJ1-2, is DTGVSQNPRHKITKRGQNVTFRCDPISEHNRLYWYRQTLGQGPEFLTYFQNEAQLEKSRLLSDRFSAERPKGSFSTLEIQRTEQGDSAMYLCASSRPPHYGYTFGSGTRLTVV.

The chain links TRBV29-1 to TRBJ1-6, with D possibly TRBD1 on 6 matching bases. The CDR3 spans 12 residues. V was clipped by 4 bases and J by 6 bases, with 7 bases between them. Looked up from germline, CDR1 is SQVTM and CDR2 is ANQGSEA. The DNA of the CDR3 is TGCAGCGTTGGGGACACTAATTCACCCCTCCACTTT. It yields the protein CSVGDTNSPLHF.